Sequencing of this T cell receptor (beta chain) was carried out in a study of blood T cells in healthy people across ages. In its sample, this clonotype was seen a few times. Its antigen is not known. Donors each provided ten milliliters of peripheral blood. Study conclusions and caveats: Per-million-T-cell TCR beta diversity fell roughly linearly with age. Naive and antigen-experienced cells could not be conclusively compared, given unsorted PBMCs.

The germline V and J ends were trimmed by 10 bases and 0 bases, with 9 bases remaining between them. CDR1 is SGHAT, CDR2 FQNNGV, per germline. This CDR3 region has 12 residues. Using a J-beta primer mix together with a sample-barcoded 5' primer, a second PCR was run for roughly 7 to 12 cycles. TCRdb fed the 5' RACE reads into MiXCR, producing one record per CDR3 protein. The data hold over 750,000 distinct CDR3 sequences, with 20% to 30% observed a single time. These data were also filed under a second study, of T cells of mothers and their children. As that report states: The study found slightly higher but non-significant overlap in related versus unrelated mother-child pairs.

V gene TRBV11-2 combines with J gene TRBJ2-5; D is unresolved. Sequenced: blood. This clonotype originated in a boy aged 5-17 years in good health. This CDR3 reads CAIVDNQETQYF. The CDR3 DNA reads TGTGCCATCGTCGACAACCAAGAGACCCAGTACTTC.